A selection of T cell receptor beta chains follows, all from one sample in a study of blood T cell repertoires in COVID-19. TCRdb's table, derived via immunoSEQ multiplex PCR, lists solely in-frame clones and lacks some. The sample shows 20,000 to 25,000 clones, around nine tenths of them seen only once. The sample comprised peripheral blood. All receptors derive from a human donor in a cohort sampled during active COVID-19. The donor label of this sample is uncertain. Both conserved end residues are part of each CDR3. Fields, in order: V gene, J gene, CDR3 protein.

>TRBV5-1|TRBJ2-5
CASSSRDRGRETQYF
>TRBV7-9|TRBJ2-7
CASSSSGSSYEQYF
>TRBV5-1|TRBJ2-1
CASSSNRDRGGQFF
>TRBV5-1|TRBJ2-5
CASSLAQIQETQYF
>TRBV28|TRBJ2-3
CASSLRGSYDTQYF
>TRBV5-1|TRBJ1-2
CASSLVPDRGSYGYTF
>TRBV9|TRBJ2-3
CASSVGQGDTDTQYF
>TRBV5-5|TRBJ2-1
CASSLTGLSYNEQFF
>TRBV7-8|TRBJ1-5
CASSLGEQPYQPQHF
>TRBV5-4|TRBJ2-1
CASSSTRVGNEQFF
>TRBV5-1|TRBJ2-3
CASTLGLARLGDTQYF
>TRBV6-6|TRBJ1-1
CASRLQGIEAFF
>TRBV28|TRBJ2-3
CASSWDRGGTQYF
>TRBV2|TRBJ2-1
CASSEWLASDEQFF
>TRBV7-8|TRBJ2-1
CASSSTGGARYNEQFF
>TRBV7-7|TRBJ2-5
CASSRNPGSETQYF
>TRBV6-6|TRBJ1-1
CASSPGTGLNTEAFF
>TRBV3-1/TRBV3-2|TRBJ2-7
CASSLLAGEAEQYF
>TRBV14|TRBJ1-6
CASSHQLSTGSPLHF
>TRBV13|TRBJ1-1
CASSTGGDTEAFF
>TRBV5-4|TRBJ2-7
CASSPTTAPYEQYF
>TRBV7-3|TRBJ2-3
CASSLPTGGTDTQYF
>TRBV19|TRBJ1-5
CASAKGSRAYQQPQHF
>TRBV7-2|TRBJ1-6
CASSFRGNSPLHF
>TRBV11-2|TRBJ2-1
CASSLRFSGTDGGEQFF
>TRBV19|TRBJ1-5
CASSSRTSGGNQPQHF
>TRBV11-3|TRBJ2-1
CASRNIADNEQFF
>TRBV19|TRBJ2-4
CASSRQGAIQYF
>TRBV19|TRBJ2-3
CASSARLAADTQYF
>TRBV11-3|TRBJ2-3
CASSFASGALDTDTQYF
>TRBV19|TRBJ1-5
CASRARAGLAHQPQHF
>TRBV7-9|TRBJ2-7
CASSLTGVNYEQYF
>TRBV28|TRBJ2-1
CASSSPGLASSYNEQFF
>TRBV27|TRBJ2-7
CASSLGATYEQYF
>TRBV4-2|TRBJ2-6
CASSQEALAGGYGANVLTF
>TRBV28|TRBJ2-7
CASSFQNYEQYF